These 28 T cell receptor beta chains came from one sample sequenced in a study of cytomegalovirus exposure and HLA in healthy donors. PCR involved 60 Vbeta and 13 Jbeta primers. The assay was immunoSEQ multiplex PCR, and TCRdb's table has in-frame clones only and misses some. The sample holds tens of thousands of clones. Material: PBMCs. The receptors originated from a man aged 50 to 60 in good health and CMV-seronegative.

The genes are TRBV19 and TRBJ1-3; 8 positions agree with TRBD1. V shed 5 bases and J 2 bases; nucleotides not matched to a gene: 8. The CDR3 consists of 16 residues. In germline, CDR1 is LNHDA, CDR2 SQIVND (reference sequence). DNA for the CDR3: TGTGCCAGTAGTCCCTCACGGACAGGGCCTGGAAACACCATATATTTT. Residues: CASSPSRTGPGNTIYF.

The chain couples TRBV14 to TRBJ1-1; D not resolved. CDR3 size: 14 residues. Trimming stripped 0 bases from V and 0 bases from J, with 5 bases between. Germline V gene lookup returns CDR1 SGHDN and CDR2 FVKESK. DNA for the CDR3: TGTGCCAGCAGCCAAGACATCATGAACACTGAAGCTTTCTTT. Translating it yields CASSQDIMNTEAFF.

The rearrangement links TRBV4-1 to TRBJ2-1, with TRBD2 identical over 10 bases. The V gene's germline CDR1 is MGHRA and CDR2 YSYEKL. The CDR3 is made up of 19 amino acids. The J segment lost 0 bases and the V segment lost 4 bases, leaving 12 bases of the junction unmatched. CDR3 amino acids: CASSLMWASGGSSYNEQFF. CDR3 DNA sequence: TGCGCCAGCAGCCTGATGTGGGCTAGCGGGGGAAGCTCCTACAATGAGCAGTTCTTC.

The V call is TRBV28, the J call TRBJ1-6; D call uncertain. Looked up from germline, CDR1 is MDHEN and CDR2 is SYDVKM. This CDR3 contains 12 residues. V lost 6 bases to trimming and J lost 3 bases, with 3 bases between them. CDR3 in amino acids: CASSIYNSPLHF. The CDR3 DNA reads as TGTGCCAGCAGCATCTATAATTCACCCCTCCACTTT.

This chain's CDR3 is CASSPERRVPWEQYF. The CDR3 nucleotides are TGTGCCAGCAGCCCAGAACGCAGGGTGCCTTGGGAGCAGTACTTC. The chain employs TRBV14 and TRBJ2-7; maybe TRBD1 (5 bases). With 4 bases removed from V and 7 bases from J, the gap between germline ends came to 20 bases. This CDR3 has 15 residues. Germline CDR1 reads SGHDN; CDR2 reads FVKESK.

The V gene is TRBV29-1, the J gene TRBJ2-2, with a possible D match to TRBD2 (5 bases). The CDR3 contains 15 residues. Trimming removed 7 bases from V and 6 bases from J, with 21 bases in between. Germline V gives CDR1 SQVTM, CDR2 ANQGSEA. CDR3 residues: CSALKIGVQSGELFF. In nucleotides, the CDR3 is TGCAGCGCGTTGAAGATCGGGGTCCAGTCCGGGGAGCTGTTTTTT.

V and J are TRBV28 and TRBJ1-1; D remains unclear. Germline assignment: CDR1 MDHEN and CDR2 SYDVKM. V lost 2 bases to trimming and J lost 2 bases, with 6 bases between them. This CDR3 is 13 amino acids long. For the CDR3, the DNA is TGTGCCAGCAGTTTAAGCCCAAACACTGAAGCTTTCTTT. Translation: CASSLSPNTEAFF.

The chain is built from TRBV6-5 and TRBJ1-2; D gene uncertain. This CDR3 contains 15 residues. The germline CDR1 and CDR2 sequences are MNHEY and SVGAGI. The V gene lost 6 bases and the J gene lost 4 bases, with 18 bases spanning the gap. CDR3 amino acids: CASRARETGFYGYTF. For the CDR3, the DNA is TGTGCCAGCAGAGCCCGGGAGACGGGTTTCTATGGCTACACCTTC.

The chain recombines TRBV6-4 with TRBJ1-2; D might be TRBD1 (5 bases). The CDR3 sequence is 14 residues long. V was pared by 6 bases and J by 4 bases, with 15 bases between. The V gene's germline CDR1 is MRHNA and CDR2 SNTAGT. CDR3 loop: CASRPGGYGYGYTF. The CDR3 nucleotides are TGTGCCAGCAGGCCGGGGGGATACGGCTATGGCTACACCTTC.

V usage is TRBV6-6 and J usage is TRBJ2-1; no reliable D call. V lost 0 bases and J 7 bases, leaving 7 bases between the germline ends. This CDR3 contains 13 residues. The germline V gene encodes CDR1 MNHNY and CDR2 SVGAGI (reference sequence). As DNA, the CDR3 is TGTGCCAGCAGTTACTCGACTGGGAATGAGCAGTTCTTC. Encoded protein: CASSYSTGNEQFF.

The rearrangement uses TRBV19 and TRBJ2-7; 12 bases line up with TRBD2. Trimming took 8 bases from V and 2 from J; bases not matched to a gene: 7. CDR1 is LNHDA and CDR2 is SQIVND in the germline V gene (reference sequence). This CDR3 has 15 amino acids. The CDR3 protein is CASQTSGGYTYEQYF. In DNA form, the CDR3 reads TGTGCCAGTCAGACTAGCGGGGGCTATACCTACGAGCAGTACTTC.

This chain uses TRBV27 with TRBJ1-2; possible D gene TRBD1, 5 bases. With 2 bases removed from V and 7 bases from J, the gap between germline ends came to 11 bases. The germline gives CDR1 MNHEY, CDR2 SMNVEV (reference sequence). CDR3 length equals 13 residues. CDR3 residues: CASSLGGVGGYTF. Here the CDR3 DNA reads TGTGCCAGCAGTTTAGGGGGGGTCGGTGGCTACACCTTC.

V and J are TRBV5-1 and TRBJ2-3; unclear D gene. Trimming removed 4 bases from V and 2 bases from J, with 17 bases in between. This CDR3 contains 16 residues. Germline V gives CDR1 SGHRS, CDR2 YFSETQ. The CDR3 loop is CASSRSSPFYTDTQYF. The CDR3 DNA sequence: TGCGCCAGCAGCCGATCTAGTCCCTTTTACACAGATACGCAGTATTTT.

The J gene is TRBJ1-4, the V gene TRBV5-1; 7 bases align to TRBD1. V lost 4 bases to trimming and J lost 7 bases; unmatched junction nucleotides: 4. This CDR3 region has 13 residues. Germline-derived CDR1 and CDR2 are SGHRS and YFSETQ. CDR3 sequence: CASSSRTGEKLFF. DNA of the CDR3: TGCGCCAGCAGCAGCCGGACAGGTGAAAAACTGTTTTTT.

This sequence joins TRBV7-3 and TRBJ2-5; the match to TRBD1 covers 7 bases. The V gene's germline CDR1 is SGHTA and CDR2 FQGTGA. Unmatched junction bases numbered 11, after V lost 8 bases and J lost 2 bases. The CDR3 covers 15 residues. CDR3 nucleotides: TGTGCCAGCGGTCTCCACGGGACAGAACAAGAGACCCAGTACTTC. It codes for CASGLHGTEQETQYF. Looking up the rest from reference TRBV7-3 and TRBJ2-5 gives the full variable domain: GAGVSQTPSNKVTEKGKYVELRCDPISGHTALYWYRQSLGQGPEFLIYFQGTGAADDSGLPNDRFFAVRPEGSVSTLKIQRTERGDSAVYLCASGLHGTEQETQYFGPGTRLLVL.

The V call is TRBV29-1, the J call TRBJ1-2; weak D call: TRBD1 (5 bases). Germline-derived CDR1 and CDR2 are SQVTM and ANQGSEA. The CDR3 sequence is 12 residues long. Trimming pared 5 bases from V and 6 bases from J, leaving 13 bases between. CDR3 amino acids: CSVHWQGHGYTF. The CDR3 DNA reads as TGCAGCGTTCACTGGCAGGGTCATGGCTACACCTTC.

CDR3 nucleotide sequence: TGTGCCAGCAGCGTAGCCGGTGGGGGGTCAGAGACCCAGTACTTC. It translates to CASSVAGGGSETQYF. The chain recombines TRBV9 with TRBJ2-5, with D possibly TRBD2 on 6 matching bases. V shed 0 bases and J shed 4 bases, with 13 bases lying between them. Germline CDR1 and CDR2: SGDLS and YYNGEE. The CDR3 spans 15 residues.

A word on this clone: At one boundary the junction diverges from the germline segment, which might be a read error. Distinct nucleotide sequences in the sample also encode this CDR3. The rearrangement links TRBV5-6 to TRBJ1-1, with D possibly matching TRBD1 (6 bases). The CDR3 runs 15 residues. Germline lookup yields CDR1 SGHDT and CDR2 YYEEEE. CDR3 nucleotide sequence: TGTGCCAGCAGCTTGTTTAACAGGGTGGACACTGAGGCTTTCTTT. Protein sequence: CASSLFNRVDTEAFF. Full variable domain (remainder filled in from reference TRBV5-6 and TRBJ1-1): DAGVTQSPTHLIKTRGQQVTLRCSPKSGHDTVSWYQQALGQGPQFIFQYYEEEERQRGNFPDRFSGHQFPNYSSELNVNALLLGDSALYLCASSLFNRVDTEAFFGQGTRLTVV.

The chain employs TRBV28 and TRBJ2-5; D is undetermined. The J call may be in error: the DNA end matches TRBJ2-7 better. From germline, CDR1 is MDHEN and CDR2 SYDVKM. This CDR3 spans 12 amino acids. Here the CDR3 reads CASSFRPYEQYF. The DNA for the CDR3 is TGTGCCAGCTCTTTCAGGCCCTACGAGCAGTACTTC.

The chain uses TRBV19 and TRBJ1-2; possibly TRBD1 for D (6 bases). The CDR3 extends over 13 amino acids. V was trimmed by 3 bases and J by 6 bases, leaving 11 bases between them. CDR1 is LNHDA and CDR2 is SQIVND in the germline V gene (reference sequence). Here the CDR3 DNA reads TGTGCCAGTAGTATCCGAGGGGGAGATGGCTACACCTTC. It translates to CASSIRGGDGYTF.

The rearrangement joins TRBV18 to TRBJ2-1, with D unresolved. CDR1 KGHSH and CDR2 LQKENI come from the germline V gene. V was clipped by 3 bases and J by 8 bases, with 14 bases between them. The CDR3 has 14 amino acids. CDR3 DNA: TGTGCCAGCTCACCTTTAACAGTGCACGATGAGCAGTTCTTC. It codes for CASSPLTVHDEQFF.

CDR3 coding DNA: TGTGCCAGCAGTTTATCAGGTTATAATTCACCCCTCCACTTT. Its translation is CASSLSGYNSPLHF. This chain links TRBV28 with TRBJ1-6; no firm D call. The CDR3 contains 14 residues. Germline-derived CDR1 and CDR2 are MDHEN and SYDVKM. Trimming shortened V by 1 base and J by 4 bases, and 5 bases separated the two germline ends.

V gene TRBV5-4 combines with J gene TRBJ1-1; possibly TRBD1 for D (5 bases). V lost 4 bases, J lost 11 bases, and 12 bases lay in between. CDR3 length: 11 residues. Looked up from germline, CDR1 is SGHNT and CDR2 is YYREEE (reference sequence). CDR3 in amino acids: CASSAQASAFF. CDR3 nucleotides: TGTGCCAGCAGCGCACAGGCTTCCGCTTTCTTT.

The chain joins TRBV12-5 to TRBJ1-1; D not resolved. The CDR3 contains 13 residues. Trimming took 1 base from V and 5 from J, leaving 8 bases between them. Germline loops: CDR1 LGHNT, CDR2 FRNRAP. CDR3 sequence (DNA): TGTGCTAGTGGTTTGGACGGGGAGACTGAAGCTTTCTTT. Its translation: CASGLDGETEAFF.

CDR3 amino acids: CASIPGQGNYGYTF. CDR3 bases: TGTGCCAGCATTCCCGGACAGGGCAACTATGGCTACACCTTC. The chain uses TRBV28 and TRBJ1-2; 8 nucleotides match TRBD1. Germline V gene sequence: CDR1 MDHEN, CDR2 SYDVKM. V was clipped by 7 bases and J by 2 bases; unmatched bases: 6. The CDR3 has 14 amino acids.

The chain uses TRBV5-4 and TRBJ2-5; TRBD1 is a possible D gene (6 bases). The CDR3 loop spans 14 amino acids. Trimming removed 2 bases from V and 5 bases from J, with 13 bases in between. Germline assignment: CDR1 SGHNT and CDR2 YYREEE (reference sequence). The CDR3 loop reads CASSFGQSWETQYF. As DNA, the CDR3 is TGTGCCAGCAGCTTCGGACAGTCCTGGGAGACCCAGTACTTC.

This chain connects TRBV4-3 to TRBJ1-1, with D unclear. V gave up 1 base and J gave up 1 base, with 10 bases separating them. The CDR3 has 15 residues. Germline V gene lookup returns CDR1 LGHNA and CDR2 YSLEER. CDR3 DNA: TGCGCCAGCAGCCAAGGTCTGGGAGCGAACACTGAAGCTTTCTTT. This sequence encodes CASSQGLGANTEAFF.

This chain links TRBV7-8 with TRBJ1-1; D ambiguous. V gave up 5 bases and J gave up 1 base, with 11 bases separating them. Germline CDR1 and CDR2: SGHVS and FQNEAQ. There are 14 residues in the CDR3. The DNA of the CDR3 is TGTGCCAGCAGCATACGTGAGGGGAACACTGAAGCTTTCTTT. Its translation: CASSIREGNTEAFF.